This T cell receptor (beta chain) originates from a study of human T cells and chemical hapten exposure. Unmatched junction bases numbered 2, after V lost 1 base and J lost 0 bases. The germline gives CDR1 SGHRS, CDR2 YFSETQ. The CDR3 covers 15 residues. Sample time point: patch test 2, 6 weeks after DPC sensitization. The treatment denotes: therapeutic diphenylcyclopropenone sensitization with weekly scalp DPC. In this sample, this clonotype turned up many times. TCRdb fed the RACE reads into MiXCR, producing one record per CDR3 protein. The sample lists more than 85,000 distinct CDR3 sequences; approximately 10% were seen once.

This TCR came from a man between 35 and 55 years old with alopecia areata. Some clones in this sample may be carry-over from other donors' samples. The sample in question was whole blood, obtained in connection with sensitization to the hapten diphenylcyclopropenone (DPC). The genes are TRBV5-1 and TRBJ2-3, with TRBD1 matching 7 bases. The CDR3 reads CASSLNRGSTDTQYF. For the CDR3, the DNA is TGCGCCAGCAGCTTGAACAGGGGTAGCACAGATACGCAGTATTTT.